Each of the 2 T cell receptor beta chains below was sequenced from the same sample in a study of T cells in Graves' hyperthyroidism and ophthalmopathy. RNA transcripts yielded amplified TCR beta CDR3 regions. Initially, a first-round RT-PCR of the TCR CDR3 employed the HTBI primer set. TCRdb analysed the multiplex PCR reads with MiXCR anew, one entry per CDR3 protein. The sample lists some 300,000 distinct CDR3 sequences, approximately 19% occurring once. The sequenced sample consisted of blood. These receptors were collected from a middle-aged man with Graves' ophthalmopathy.

The genes are TRBV6-4 and TRBJ2-1; TRBD2 matches at 7 bases. V shed 5 bases and J 10 bases; nucleotides not matched to a gene: 17. The CDR3 sequence is 16 residues long. Germline V gives CDR1 MRHNA, CDR2 SNTAGT. CDR3 sequence reads: CASSSGAGRGSREQFF. CDR3 coding DNA: TGTGCCAGCAGTTCGGGAGCGGGACGGGGTTCGAGGGAGCAGTTCTTC.

This clonotype was counted many times. This chain uses TRBV24-1 with TRBJ2-3; 9 nucleotides agree with TRBD2. Trimming took 3 bases from V and 0 from J; bases not matched to a gene: 9. From germline, CDR1 is KGHDR and CDR2 SFDVKD. The CDR3 runs to 18 residues. The CDR3 is CATSDPSPAGGSTDTQYF. The CDR3 nucleotides read TGTGCCACCAGTGATCCTAGTCCAGCGGGAGGTAGCACAGATACGCAGTATTTT.